One sample yielded the 3 T cell receptor beta chains listed below, sequenced in a study of T cells in Graves' hyperthyroidism and ophthalmopathy. Authors of the study amplified TCR beta CDR3 regions from RNA transcripts. In the first-round RT-PCR of the TCR CDR3, the HTBI primer set was used. Each CDR3 protein gets one entry after TCRdb re-called the multiplex PCR reads with MiXCR. The top ten hold roughly 10% of the sample, which has about 520,000 distinct CDR3 sequences, roughly 24% seen once. What was sequenced was blood. These receptors were taken from a woman aged 25-40 years with Graves' ophthalmopathy.

This chain connects TRBV12-5 to TRBJ2-5, with D possibly being TRBD2 (6 bases). Per germline, CDR1 LGHNT and CDR2 FRNRAP. The V end lost 1 base, the J end lost 5 bases, and 14 bases lay between the germline ends. CDR3 length equals 15 residues. The CDR3 sequence is CASGLAEGRVETQYF. The DNA for the CDR3 is TGTGCTAGTGGTTTGGCGGAGGGACGCGTGGAGACCCAGTACTTC.

This clonotype was seen many times. V is TRBV27 and J is TRBJ1-1, with D tentatively TRBD1 (6 bases). The CDR3 extends over 15 amino acids. Germline loops: CDR1 MNHEY, CDR2 SMNVEV (reference sequence). V lost 6 bases to trimming and J lost 5 bases, with 19 bases between them. CDR3 protein: CASRWGARAGTEAFF. The CDR3 DNA reads TGTGCCAGCAGGTGGGGGGCGCGTGCGGGAACTGAAGCTTTCTTT.

This chain connects TRBV27 to TRBJ1-2; D is possibly TRBD1 (6 bases). The germline gives CDR1 MNHEY, CDR2 SMNVEV (reference sequence). This CDR3 spans 19 amino acids. V gave up 4 bases and J gave up 5 bases, with 29 bases separating them. CDR3 residues: CASSSGHSTTSTNPYGYTF. As DNA, the CDR3 is TGTGCCAGCAGTTCGGGACACTCCACGACATCAACAAACCCTTATGGCTACACCTTC.